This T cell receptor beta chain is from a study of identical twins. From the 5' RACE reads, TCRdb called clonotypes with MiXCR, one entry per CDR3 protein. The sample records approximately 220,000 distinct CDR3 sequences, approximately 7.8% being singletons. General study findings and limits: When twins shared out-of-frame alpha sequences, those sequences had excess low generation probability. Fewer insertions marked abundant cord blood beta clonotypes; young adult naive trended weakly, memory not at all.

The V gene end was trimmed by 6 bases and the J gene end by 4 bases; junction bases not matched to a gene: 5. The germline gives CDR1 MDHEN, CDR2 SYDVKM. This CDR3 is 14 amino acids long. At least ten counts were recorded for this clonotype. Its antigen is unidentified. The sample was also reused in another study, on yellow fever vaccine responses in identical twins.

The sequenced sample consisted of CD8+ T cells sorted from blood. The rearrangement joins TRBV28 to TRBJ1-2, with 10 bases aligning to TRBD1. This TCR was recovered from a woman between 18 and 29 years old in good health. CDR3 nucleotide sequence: TGTGCCAGCAGCCTCGGGACAGGGGCCTATGGCTACACCTTC. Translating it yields CASSLGTGAYGYTF.